This TCR beta chain was recorded in a study of PD-1 blockade in classical Hodgkin lymphoma. TCRdb's copy holds only in-frame clones and misses some; the assay was immunoSEQ multiplex PCR. Found here are about 24,000 clones, around 83% of them singletons; the top ten hold around 1.8%. All the patients suffered relapse after autologous stem cell transplantation, and brentuximab vedotin exposure differed. The CD4+ T cells used were purified from thawed PBMCs through magnetic negative selection. A note on this clone: As yet, its antigen is unknown.

Study results and caveats: In CD4+ cells, TCR diversity went up significantly by C4D1, but in CD8+ cells it did not. The causes of the repertoire differences, possibly disease activity or prior therapy, remain undefined. Reports indicated that newly diagnosed patients had lower baseline TCR diversity than healthy donors did.

The V segment lost 4 bases and the J segment 6 bases; nucleotides outside the gene matches: 8. CDR3 length equals 15 residues. Looked up from germline, CDR1 is ENHRY and CDR2 is SYGVKD. The V call is TRBV10-3, the J call TRBJ1-5, with 8 bases matching TRBD1. This specimen consisted of CD4+ T cells from blood, obtained at baseline. This clonotype originated in a human donor with classical Hodgkin lymphoma. CDR3 bases: TGTGCCATCAGTGCCTCAGCAGGGGGCCTTCAGCCCCAGCATTTT. Its protein product is CAISASAGGLQPQHF.